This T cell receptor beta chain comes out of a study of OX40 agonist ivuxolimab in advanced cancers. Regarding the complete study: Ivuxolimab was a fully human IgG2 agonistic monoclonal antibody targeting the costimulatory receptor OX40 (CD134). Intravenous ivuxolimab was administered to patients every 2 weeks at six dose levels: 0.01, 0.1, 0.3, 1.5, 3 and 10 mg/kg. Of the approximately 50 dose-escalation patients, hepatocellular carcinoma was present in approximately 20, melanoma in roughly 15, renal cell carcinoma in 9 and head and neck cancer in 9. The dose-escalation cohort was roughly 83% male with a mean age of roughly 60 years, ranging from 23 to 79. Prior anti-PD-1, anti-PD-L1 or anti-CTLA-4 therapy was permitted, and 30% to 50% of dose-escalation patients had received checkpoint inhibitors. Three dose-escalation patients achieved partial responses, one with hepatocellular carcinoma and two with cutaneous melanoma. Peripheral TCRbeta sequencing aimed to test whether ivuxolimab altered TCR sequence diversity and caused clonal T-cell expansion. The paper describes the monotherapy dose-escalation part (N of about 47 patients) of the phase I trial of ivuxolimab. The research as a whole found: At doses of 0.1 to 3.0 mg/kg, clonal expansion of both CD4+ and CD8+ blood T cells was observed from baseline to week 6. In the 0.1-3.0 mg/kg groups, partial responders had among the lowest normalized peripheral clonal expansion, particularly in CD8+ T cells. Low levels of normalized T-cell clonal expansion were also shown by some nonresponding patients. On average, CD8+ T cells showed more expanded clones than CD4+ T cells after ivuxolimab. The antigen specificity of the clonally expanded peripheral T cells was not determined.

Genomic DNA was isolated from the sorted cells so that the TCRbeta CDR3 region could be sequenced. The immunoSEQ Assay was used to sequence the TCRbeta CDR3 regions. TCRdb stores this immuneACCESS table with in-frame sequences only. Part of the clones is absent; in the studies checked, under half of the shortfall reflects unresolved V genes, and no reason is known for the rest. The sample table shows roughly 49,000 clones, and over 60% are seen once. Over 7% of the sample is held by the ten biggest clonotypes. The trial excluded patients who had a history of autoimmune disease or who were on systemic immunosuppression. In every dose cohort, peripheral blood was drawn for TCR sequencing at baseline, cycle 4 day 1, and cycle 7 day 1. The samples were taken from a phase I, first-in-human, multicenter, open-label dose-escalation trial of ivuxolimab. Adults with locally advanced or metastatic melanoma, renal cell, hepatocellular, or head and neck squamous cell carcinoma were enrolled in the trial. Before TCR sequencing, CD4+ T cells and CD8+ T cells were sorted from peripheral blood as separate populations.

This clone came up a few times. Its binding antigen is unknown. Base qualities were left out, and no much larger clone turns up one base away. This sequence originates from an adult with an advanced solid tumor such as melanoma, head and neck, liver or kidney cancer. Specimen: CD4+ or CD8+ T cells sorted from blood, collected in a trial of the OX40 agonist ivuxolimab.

The DNA is as follows: TGTGCCAGCAGTGAAGCGCTCGGAGAGTTGGCCAAGCAGTACTTC. This is translated as CASSEALGELAKQYF. The rearranged segments are TRBV6-1 and TRBJ2-7, with no D gene named confidently. The germline V gene specifies MNHNS as CDR1 and SASEGT as CDR2. V is shortened by 0 bases, J by 8 bases, and the region joining them spans 17 bases. The CDR3 runs 15 amino acids, cysteine and phenylalanine included. Only the CDR3 DNA stays, 45 bases, in frame from base 1.